There are a few counts of the clone carrying this TCR beta chain. TCRdb itself ran the RT-PCR reads through MiXCR, one entry per CDR3 protein. In the table there are about 680,000 distinct CDR3 sequences, 14% of which are singletons. This TCR derives from a female donor in good health, serving as a healthy control. The sample taken for sequencing was memory CD4+ T cells from blood.

The CDR3 nucleotides are TGTGCCAGCAGTATTCAAAGCGGGGGCAACAATGAGCAGTTCTTC. Residues: CASSIQSGGNNEQFF. This chain uses TRBV7-2 with TRBJ2-1, with TRBD2 identical over 8 bases. Germline CDR1 SGHTA, CDR2 FQGNSA. This CDR3 region has 15 residues. The V segment lost 6 bases and the J segment 5 bases; nucleotides outside the gene matches: 9.